These T cell receptor beta chains were read from a single sample in a study of cytomegalovirus exposure and HLA in healthy donors. Generated by immunoSEQ multiplex PCR, the TCRdb table keeps only in-frame clones and is missing some. This sample has about 120,000 clones, with under 90% found just once. The sequenced sample consisted of PBMCs. Receptors originate from a woman in her late teens or twenties in good health and CMV-seronegative. The CDR3 runs from the conserved cysteine through the conserved F or W. The order of the fields is D gene, V gene, clone size, J gene, CDR3 DNA, CDR3 protein. A D gene is named only where the DNA matches it firmly. Clone size appears in some rows only: once, few, many, or a class for an expanded clone.

d_call: -; v_call: TRBV4-1; clone_size: few; j_call: TRBJ1-2; cdr3_nt: TGCGCCAGCAGCCAAGATGGTCGGGGTAGGAGCTACACCTTC; cdr3_aa: CASSQDGRGRSYTF
d_call: TRBD1; v_call: TRBV5-6; clone_size: -; j_call: TRBJ2-5; cdr3_nt: TGTGCCAGCAGCTTGGCCGGACAGGGAGGTCGGGAGACCCAGTACTTC; cdr3_aa: CASSLAGQGGRETQYF
d_call: -; v_call: TRBV12-1; clone_size: -; j_call: TRBJ2-1; cdr3_nt: TGTGCCAGCAGCGTACCTAGCGGGTCTGCCTACAATGAGCAGTTCTTC; cdr3_aa: CASSVPSGSAYNEQFF
d_call: TRBD2; v_call: TRBV2; clone_size: -; j_call: TRBJ2-7; cdr3_nt: TGTGCCAGCAGGACGTCAGCGGGAGTCGCCTACGAGCAGTACTTC; cdr3_aa: CASRTSAGVAYEQYF
d_call: TRBD2; v_call: TRBV11-3; clone_size: -; j_call: TRBJ2-5; cdr3_nt: TGTGCCAGCAGCTTACAAATACTAGCGGGAGCCCGGGGGGAGACCCAGTACTTC; cdr3_aa: CASSLQILAGARGETQYF
d_call: -; v_call: TRBV19; clone_size: -; j_call: TRBJ2-7; cdr3_nt: TGTGCCAGCACATCTCGGGACAACACGTACGAGCAGTACTTC; cdr3_aa: CASTSRDNTYEQYF
d_call: -; v_call: TRBV2; clone_size: -; j_call: TRBJ2-1; cdr3_nt: TGTGCCAGCAGTGAAGCCGGGGAGTTACACTACAATGAGCAGTTCTTC; cdr3_aa: CASSEAGELHYNEQFF
d_call: -; v_call: TRBV21-1; clone_size: -; j_call: TRBJ2-7; cdr3_nt: TGTGCCAGCAGCAGACTAGCGACTAGCTCCTACGAGCAGTACTTC; cdr3_aa: CASSRLATSSYEQYF
d_call: -; v_call: TRBV28; clone_size: once; j_call: TRBJ2-1; cdr3_nt: TGTGCCAGCAGTTCGAAGGCAAGCAGGGTCTGGAATGAGCAGTTCTTC; cdr3_aa: CASSSKASRVWNEQFF
d_call: TRBD2; v_call: TRBV5-1; clone_size: -; j_call: TRBJ2-1; cdr3_nt: TGCGCCAGCGGATTTAGCGGGAGCGGGAATGAGCAGTTCTTC; cdr3_aa: CASGFSGSGNEQFF
d_call: TRBD2; v_call: TRBV4-1; clone_size: -; j_call: TRBJ2-7; cdr3_nt: TGCGCCAGCAGCCAAGGACGGGCTAGCGGTTCCTACGAGCAGTACTTC; cdr3_aa: CASSQGRASGSYEQYF